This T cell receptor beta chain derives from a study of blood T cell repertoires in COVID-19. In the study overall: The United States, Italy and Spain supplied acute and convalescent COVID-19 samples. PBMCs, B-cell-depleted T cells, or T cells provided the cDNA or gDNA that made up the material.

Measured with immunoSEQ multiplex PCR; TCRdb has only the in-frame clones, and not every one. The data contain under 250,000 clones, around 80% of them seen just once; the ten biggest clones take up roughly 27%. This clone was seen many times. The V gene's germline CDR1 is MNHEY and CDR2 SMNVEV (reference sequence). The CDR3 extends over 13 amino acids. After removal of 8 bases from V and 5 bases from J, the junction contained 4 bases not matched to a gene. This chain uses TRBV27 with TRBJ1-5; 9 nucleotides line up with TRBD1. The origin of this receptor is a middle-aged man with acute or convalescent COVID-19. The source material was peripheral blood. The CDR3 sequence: CASSGQGYQPQHF. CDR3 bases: TGTGCCAGCTCGGGACAGGGATATCAGCCCCAGCATTTT.